This T cell receptor (beta chain) was obtained from a study of shared clonotypes between healthy human individuals. Study information: Donors, aged 18 to 49, were two women and three men. Study-wide points: Clonotypes not shared had lower generation probabilities than those common to all four donors.

Each subset's genomic DNA was shared equally among a number of immunoSEQ plates. The table came from immunoSEQ multiplex PCR; TCRdb's copy has only in-frame clones and leaves some out. Of over a million clones listed, around 98% were seen once; the top ten hold about 0.4%. This CDR3 contains 14 residues. The V and J ends lost 1 base and 5 bases, in that order; junction bases with no gene match: 0. Per germline, CDR1 SEHNR and CDR2 FQNEAQ (reference sequence). Points on this clone: What it recognizes is unknown. Other DNA sequences from this sample encode an identical CDR3 as well.

The origin of this receptor is a man younger than 45 in good health. The sample taken for sequencing was naive CD4+ T cells sorted from blood. The subset: CD45RA+ positively selected. The chain carries TRBV7-9 and TRBJ1-4, with 8 bases aligning to TRBD1. The CDR3 sequence is CASSLGQGNEKLFF. The CDR3 nucleotides read TGTGCCAGCAGCTTAGGACAGGGGAATGAAAAACTGTTTTTT.